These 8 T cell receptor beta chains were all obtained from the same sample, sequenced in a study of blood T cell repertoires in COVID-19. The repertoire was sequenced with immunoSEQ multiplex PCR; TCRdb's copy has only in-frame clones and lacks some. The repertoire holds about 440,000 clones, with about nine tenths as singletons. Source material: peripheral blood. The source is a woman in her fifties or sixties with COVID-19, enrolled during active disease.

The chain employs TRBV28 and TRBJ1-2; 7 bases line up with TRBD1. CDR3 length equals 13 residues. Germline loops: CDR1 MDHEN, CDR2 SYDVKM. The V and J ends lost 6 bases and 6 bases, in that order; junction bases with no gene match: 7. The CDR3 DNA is TGTGCCAGCAGCCCGGGACAGCTGGATGGCTACACCTTC. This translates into CASSPGQLDGYTF.

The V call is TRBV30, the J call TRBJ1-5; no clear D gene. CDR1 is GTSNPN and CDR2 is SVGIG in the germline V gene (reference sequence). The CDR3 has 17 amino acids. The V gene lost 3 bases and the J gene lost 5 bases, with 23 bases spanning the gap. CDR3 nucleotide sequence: TGTGCCTGGAGCTCGTCTTCGGGTCCTCAAGCCGATCAGCCCCAGCATTTT. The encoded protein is CAWSSSSGPQADQPQHF.

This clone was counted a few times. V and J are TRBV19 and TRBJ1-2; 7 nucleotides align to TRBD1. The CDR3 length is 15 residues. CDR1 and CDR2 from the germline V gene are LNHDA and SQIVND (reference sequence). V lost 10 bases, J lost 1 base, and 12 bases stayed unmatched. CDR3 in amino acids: CATHQPTGINYGYTF. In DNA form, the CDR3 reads TGTGCCACCCATCAGCCGACAGGGATTAACTATGGCTACACCTTC.

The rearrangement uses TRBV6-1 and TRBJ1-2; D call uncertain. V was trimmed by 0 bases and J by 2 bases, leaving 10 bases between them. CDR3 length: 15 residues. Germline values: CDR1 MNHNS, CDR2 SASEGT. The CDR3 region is CASSEASQRNYGYTF. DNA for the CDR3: TGTGCCAGCAGTGAAGCGTCACAGAGAAACTATGGCTACACCTTC.

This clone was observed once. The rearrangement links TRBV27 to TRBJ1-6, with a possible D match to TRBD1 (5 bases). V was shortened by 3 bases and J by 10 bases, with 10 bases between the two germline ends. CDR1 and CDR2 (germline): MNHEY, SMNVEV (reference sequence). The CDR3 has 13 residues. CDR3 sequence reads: CASSFQGFSPLHF. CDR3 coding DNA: TGTGCCAGCAGTTTCCAGGGATTCTCACCCCTCCACTTT.

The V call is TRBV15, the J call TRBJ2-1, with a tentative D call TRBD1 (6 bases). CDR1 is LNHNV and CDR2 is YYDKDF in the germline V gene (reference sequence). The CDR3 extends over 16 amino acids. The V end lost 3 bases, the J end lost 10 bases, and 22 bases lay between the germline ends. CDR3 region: CATSRGVQGHRMEQFF. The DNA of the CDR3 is TGTGCCACCAGCAGGGGGGTCCAGGGACACAGAATGGAGCAGTTCTTC.

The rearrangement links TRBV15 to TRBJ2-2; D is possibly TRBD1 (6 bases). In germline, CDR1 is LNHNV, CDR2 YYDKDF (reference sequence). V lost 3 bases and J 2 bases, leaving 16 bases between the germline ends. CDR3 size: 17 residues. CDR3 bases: TGTGCCACCAGCAGGGGACCGGGACACCCAAACACCGGGGAGCTGTTTTTT. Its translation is CATSRGPGHPNTGELFF.

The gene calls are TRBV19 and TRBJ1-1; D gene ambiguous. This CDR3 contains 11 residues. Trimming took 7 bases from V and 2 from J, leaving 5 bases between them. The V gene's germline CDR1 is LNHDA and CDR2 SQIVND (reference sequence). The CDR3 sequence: CASNLNTEAFF. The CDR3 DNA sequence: TGTGCCAGTAATCTCAACACTGAAGCTTTCTTT.